The 15 T cell receptor beta chains given below trace back to one sample, sequenced in a study of control samples from healthy donors and cancer patients (dated by TCRdb to 2019 to 2021). Library preparation employed the immunoSEQ multiplex PCR assay. Drawn from immuneACCESS, this table holds only the in-frame rearrangements with V and J called that TCRdb kept. Clones are partly lost; checked studies trace under half to an unresolved V gene and leave the rest unexplained. Recorded for this sample are 210,000 or so clones; around 90% of them occurred a single time. About 2% of the sample rests with the top ten. The sequenced sample was blood. These receptors were obtained from a man between 25 and 39 years old in good health.

This sequence joins TRBV5-6 and TRBJ2-1, with 7 bases aligning to TRBD1. Trimming cost V 2 bases and J 2 bases; bases outside gene matches: 1. Germline CDR1 reads SGHDT; CDR2 reads YYEEEE. CDR3 length equals 14 residues. Here the CDR3 reads CASSFQGAYNEQFF. The DNA for the CDR3 is TGTGCCAGCAGCTTCCAGGGGGCCTACAATGAGCAGTTCTTC. Complete variable domain (other parts from reference TRBV5-6 and TRBJ2-1): DAGVTQSPTHLIKTRGQQVTLRCSPKSGHDTVSWYQQALGQGPQFIFQYYEEEERQRGNFPDRFSGHQFPNYSSELNVNALLLGDSALYLCASSFQGAYNEQFFGPGTRLTVL.

V gene TRBV12-3 or TRBV12-4 combines with J gene TRBJ2-1; no reliable D call. This CDR3 has 12 amino acids. Trimming pared 5 bases from V and 2 bases from J, leaving 4 bases between. CDR3 in DNA: TGTGCCAGCAGTAAACCCTACAATGAGCAGTTCTTC. Residues: CASSKPYNEQFF.

This rearrangement joins TRBV19 to TRBJ1-2; D possibly corresponds to TRBD1 (5 bases). There are 14 residues in the CDR3. Germline V lookup: CDR1 LNHDA, CDR2 SQIVND (reference sequence). V gave up 3 bases and J gave up 8 bases, with 16 bases separating them. CDR3 bases: TGTGCCAGTAGTATCCCGACAGTGCTAAAAGGCTACACCTTC. It translates to CASSIPTVLKGYTF.

V is TRBV11-2 and J is TRBJ2-3, with 12 bases matching TRBD2. J was trimmed by 6 bases and V by 3 bases; bases with no gene match: 4. The CDR3 covers 15 residues. The germline V gene encodes CDR1 SGHAT and CDR2 FQNNGV. CDR3 residues: CASSLTSGGYDTQYF. CDR3 DNA: TGTGCCAGCAGCTTGACTAGCGGGGGATACGATACGCAGTATTTT.

This clone has just one count. This chain joins TRBV24-1 and TRBJ1-5; 11 positions match TRBD1. J gave up 6 bases and V 2 bases, and 11 bases lay outside the gene matches. The CDR3 contains 18 residues. The germline V gene has CDR1 KGHDR and CDR2 SFDVKD. The DNA of the CDR3 is TGTGCCACCAGTGATTCCGGGACAGGGGGACGTCTTTTTCAGCCCCAGCATTTT. This sequence encodes CATSDSGTGGRLFQPQHF.

This clone showed up just a few times. The genes are TRBV4-1 and TRBJ2-4, with D tentatively TRBD2 (6 bases). CDR3 length equals 18 residues. Per the germline V gene, CDR1 is MGHRA and CDR2 is YSYEKL. V shed 1 base and J shed 2 bases, with 18 bases lying between them. This CDR3 reads CASSQGRSVGRTKNIQYF. In nucleotides, the CDR3 is TGCGCCAGCAGCCAAGGACGCAGTGTGGGGAGGACCAAAAACATTCAGTACTTC.

The chain recombines TRBV24-1 with TRBJ1-5; D unresolved. Germline assignment: CDR1 KGHDR and CDR2 SFDVKD. The CDR3 contains 16 residues. V was clipped by 0 bases and J by 2 bases, with 10 bases between them. CDR3 residues: CATSDLAVSGNQPQHF. As DNA, the CDR3 is TGTGCCACCAGTGATTTGGCGGTATCGGGCAATCAGCCCCAGCATTTT.

V and J are TRBV30 and TRBJ1-1; 7 positions match TRBD1. The CDR3 extends over 15 amino acids. The germline V gene has CDR1 GTSNPN and CDR2 SVGIG (reference sequence). Trimming cost V 4 bases and J 1 base; bases outside gene matches: 9. CDR3 DNA: TGTGCCTGGACGGAGGCAGGGGGATGGAACACTGAAGCTTTCTTT. Its translation is CAWTEAGGWNTEAFF. Combining the CDR3 with reference TRBV30 and TRBJ1-1 gives the whole variable domain SQTIHQWPATLVQPVGSPLSLECTVEGTSNPNLYWYRQAAGRGLQLLFYSVGIGQISSEVPQNLSASRPQDRQFILSSKKLLLSDSGFYLCAWTEAGGWNTEAFFGQGTRLTVV.

The J gene is TRBJ1-2, the V gene TRBV5-1, with 8 bases identical to TRBD1. The germline V gene has CDR1 SGHRS and CDR2 YFSETQ. V gave up 0 bases and J gave up 0 bases; unmatched junction bases: 4. This CDR3 is 16 amino acids long. CDR3 coding DNA: TGCGCCAGCAGCTTGGGCAGGGGGCGGACTAACTATGGCTACACCTTC. Translating gives CASSLGRGRTNYGYTF.

The chain has TRBV7-8 and TRBJ2-6; TRBD1 is a possible D gene (7 bases). There are 18 residues in the CDR3. Germline V lookup: CDR1 SGHVS, CDR2 FQNEAQ. The V end was cut by 5 bases, the J end by 4 bases, with 21 bases between. CDR3: CASSRSGQGGSGANVLTF. The DNA for the CDR3 is TGTGCCAGCAGCCGCTCGGGGCAGGGGGGTTCCGGGGCCAACGTCCTGACTTTC.

The V call is TRBV7-9, the J call TRBJ1-4, with 7 bases that match TRBD1. Per germline, CDR1 SEHNR and CDR2 FQNEAQ (reference sequence). With 2 bases clipped from V and 4 bases from J, the junction kept 4 bases outside the gene matches. There are 15 residues in the CDR3. The CDR3 bases are TGTGCCAGCAGCTTACCCGGGACAGTTAATGAAAAACTGTTTTTT. Translation gives CASSLPGTVNEKLFF. Complete variable domain (other parts from reference TRBV7-9 and TRBJ1-4): DTGVSQNPRHKITKRGQNVTFRCDPISEHNRLYWYRQTLGQGPEFLTYFQNEAQLEKSRLLSDRFSAERPKGSFSTLEIQRTEQGDSAMYLCASSLPGTVNEKLFFGSGTQLSVL.

The chain recombines TRBV19 with TRBJ2-3, with a weak D call TRBD1 (5 bases). The CDR3 runs to 16 residues. CDR1 and CDR2 (germline): LNHDA, SQIVND (reference sequence). The V and J ends lost 9 bases and 6 bases respectively, with 25 bases between them. The CDR3 DNA sequence: TGTGCCAGCCAACTCCCAAGGGGCCGGCACGCCGATACGCAGTATTTT. Its protein product is CASQLPRGRHADTQYF.

The J gene is TRBJ1-2, the V gene TRBV27; D is possibly TRBD1 (6 bases). Germline V lookup: CDR1 MNHEY, CDR2 SMNVEV (reference sequence). The CDR3 has 13 amino acids. Trimming took 6 bases from V and 7 from J, leaving 15 bases between them. The CDR3 here is CASRDGGGFGYTF. The CDR3 DNA is TGTGCCAGCAGAGACGGGGGCGGTTTTGGCTACACCTTC.

The chain joins TRBV6-5 to TRBJ2-1, with 8 bases identical to TRBD2. Germline lookup yields CDR1 MNHEY and CDR2 SVGAGI. The length of the CDR3 is 15 residues. The ends lost 9 bases at V and 0 bases at J; junction bases unmatched: 7. The CDR3 is CASSGTHDSYNEQFF. DNA of the CDR3: TGTGCCAGTAGCGGGACACATGACTCCTACAATGAGCAGTTCTTC.

The rearrangement joins TRBV29-1 to TRBJ2-2; tentative D call: TRBD1 (6 bases). V was pared by 7 bases and J by 4 bases, with 13 bases between. The CDR3 is 13 amino acids. Germline V gene data show CDR1 as SQVTM and CDR2 as ANQGSEA. CDR3 protein: CSGSGDGTGELFF. CDR3 sequence (DNA): TGCAGCGGATCAGGGGATGGCACCGGGGAGCTGTTTTTT.